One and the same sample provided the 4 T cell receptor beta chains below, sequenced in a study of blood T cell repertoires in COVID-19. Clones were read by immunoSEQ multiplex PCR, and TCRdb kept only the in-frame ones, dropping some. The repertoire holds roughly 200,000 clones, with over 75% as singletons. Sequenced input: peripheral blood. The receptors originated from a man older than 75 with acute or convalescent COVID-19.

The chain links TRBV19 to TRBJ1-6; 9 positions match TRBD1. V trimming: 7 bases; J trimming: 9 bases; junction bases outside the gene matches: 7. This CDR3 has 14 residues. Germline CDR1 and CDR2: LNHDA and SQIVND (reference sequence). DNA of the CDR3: TGTGCCAGTACCCCCCGGGACAGGGCTTCACCCCTCCACTTT. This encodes CASTPRDRASPLHF.

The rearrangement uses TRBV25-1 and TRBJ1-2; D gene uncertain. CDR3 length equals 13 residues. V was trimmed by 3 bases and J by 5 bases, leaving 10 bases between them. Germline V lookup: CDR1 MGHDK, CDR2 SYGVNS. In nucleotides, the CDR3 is TGTGCCAGCAGTGAGGTCGGAGGGTATGGCTACACCTTC. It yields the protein CASSEVGGYGYTF.

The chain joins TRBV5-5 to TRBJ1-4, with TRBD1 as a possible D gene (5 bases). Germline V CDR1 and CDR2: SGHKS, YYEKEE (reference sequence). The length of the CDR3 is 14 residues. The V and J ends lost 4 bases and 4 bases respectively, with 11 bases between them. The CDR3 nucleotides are TGTGCCAGCAGCCCACAGGACCTTAATGAAAAACTGTTTTTT. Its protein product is CASSPQDLNEKLFF.

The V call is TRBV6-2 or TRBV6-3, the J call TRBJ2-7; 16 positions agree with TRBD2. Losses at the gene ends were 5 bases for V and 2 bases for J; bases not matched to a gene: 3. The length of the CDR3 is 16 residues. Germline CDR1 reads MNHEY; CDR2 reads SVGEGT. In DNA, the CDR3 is TGTGCCAGCAGTGCTGGGACTAGCGGGAGGGCCTACGAGCAGTACGTC. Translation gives CASSAGTSGRAYEQYV.